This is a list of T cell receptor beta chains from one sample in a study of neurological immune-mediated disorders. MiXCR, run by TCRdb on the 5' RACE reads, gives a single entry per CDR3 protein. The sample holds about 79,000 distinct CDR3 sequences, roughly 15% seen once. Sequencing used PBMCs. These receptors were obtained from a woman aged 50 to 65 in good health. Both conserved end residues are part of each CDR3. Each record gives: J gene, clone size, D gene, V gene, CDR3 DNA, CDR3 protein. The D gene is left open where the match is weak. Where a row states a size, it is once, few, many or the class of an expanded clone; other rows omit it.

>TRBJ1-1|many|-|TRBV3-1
TGTGCCAGCAGCTCTACTATTATTGGCGGCACTGAAGCTTTCTTT
CASSSTIIGGTEAFF
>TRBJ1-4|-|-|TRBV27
TGTGCCAGCAGTAGCCGGGACGGTTATAATGAAAAACTGTTTTTT
CASSSRDGYNEKLFF
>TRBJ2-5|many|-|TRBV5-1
TGCGCCAGCAGCTTCGGGACAATCCAAGAGACCCAGTACTTC
CASSFGTIQETQYF
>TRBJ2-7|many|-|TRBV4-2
TGTGCCAGCAGCCAAGCGCGACAGGTCTACGAGCAGTACTTC
CASSQARQVYEQYF
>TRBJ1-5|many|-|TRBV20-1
TGCAGTGCTCAGACGGATAGCAATCAGCCCCAGCATTTT
CSAQTDSNQPQHF
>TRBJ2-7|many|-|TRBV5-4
TGTGCCAGCAGCTGGCAGGACAGGCGGGACGACGAGCAGTACTTC
CASSWQDRRDDEQYF
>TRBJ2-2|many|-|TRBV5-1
TGCGCCAGCAGCTCCGTTGGTGGAACCGGGGAGCTGTTTTTT
CASSSVGGTGELFF
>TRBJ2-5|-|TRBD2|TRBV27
TGTGCCAGCAGTCTCGGGTCCCTAGCGGGGGGCTTATCGGAGACCCAGTACTTC
CASSLGSLAGGLSETQYF
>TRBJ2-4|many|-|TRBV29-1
TGCAGCGTGGAGGGGGTAGCCAAAAACATTCAGTACTTC
CSVEGVAKNIQYF
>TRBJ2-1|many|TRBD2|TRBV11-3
TGTGCCAGCAGCTTAGGACTAGCGGGAATATACAATGAGCAGTTCTTC
CASSLGLAGIYNEQFF
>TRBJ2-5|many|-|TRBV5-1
TGCGCCAGCAGCCTGGAGTTGGAGACCCAGTACTTC
CASSLELETQYF
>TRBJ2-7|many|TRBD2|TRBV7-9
TGTGCCAGCAGCTCGCGACTAGCGGGGGCCTACGAGCAGTACTTC
CASSSRLAGAYEQYF
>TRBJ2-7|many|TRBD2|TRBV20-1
TGCAGTGCTAGGGGGACTAGCGCCTACGAGCAGTACTTC
CSARGTSAYEQYF
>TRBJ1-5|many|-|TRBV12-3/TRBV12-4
TGTGCCAGCAGATCGGACGTGGGAACGGGCAATCAGCCCCAGCATTTT
CASRSDVGTGNQPQHF
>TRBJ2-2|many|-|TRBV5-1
TGCGCCAGCAGCCCGGAGGGGAACGGGGAGCTGTTTTTT
CASSPEGNGELFF
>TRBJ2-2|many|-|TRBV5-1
TGCGCCAGCAGCTTGGAGCCAGGGGTCGGCACCGGGGAGCTGTTTTTT
CASSLEPGVGTGELFF
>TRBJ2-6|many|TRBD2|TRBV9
TGTGCCAGCAGCGTAGTTGGCCGAGCGGGACTCGCTGGGGCCAACGTCCTGACTTTC
CASSVVGRAGLAGANVLTF
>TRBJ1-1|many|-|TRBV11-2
TGTGCCAGCAGCTTTTCGAGAGGGAACACTGAAGCTTTCTTT
CASSFSRGNTEAFF
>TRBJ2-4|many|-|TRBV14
TGTGCCAGCAGCAACCGTGGGGGAAACATTCAGTACTTC
CASSNRGGNIQYF
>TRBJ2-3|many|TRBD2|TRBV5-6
TGTGCCAGCAGCGGCCGGGCGGCTAGCGGAGATACGCAGTATTTT
CASSGRAASGDTQYF
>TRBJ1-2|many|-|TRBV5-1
TGCGCCAGCAGCTTATCACGGACTAACTATGGCTACACCTTC
CASSLSRTNYGYTF
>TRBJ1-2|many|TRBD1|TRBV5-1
TGCGCCAGCAGCTTGGCGGGACAGGGGGCTAGCGGCTACACCTTC
CASSLAGQGASGYTF
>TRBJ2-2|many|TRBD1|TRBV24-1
TGTGCCACCAGCCAACCCTCGGGACAGGGAAACACCGGGGAGCTGTTTTTT
CATSQPSGQGNTGELFF
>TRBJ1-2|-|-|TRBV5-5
TGTGCCAGCCGCATGCTATCCGGGCCGGGCTACACCTTC
CASRMLSGPGYTF
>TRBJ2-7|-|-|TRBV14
TGTGCCAGCAGCAAAGGAGGGGGAAGGTTCTCCTACGAGCAGTACTTC
CASSKGGGRFSYEQYF
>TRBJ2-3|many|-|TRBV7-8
TGTGCCAGCAGTATTGGAGGGGTCACAGATACGCAGTATTTT
CASSIGGVTDTQYF
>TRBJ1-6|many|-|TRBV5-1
TGCGCCAGCAGCCCGTTTCTGTCTCCGGGACCCTATTCACCCCTCCACTTT
CASSPFLSPGPYSPLHF
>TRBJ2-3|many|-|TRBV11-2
TGTGCCAGCAGCTTAGAGGCTAGCCCAGATACGCAGTATTTT
CASSLEASPDTQYF
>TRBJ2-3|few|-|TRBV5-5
TGTGCCAGCAGCCCCGGAGTTCGTTTTACAGATACGCAGTATTTT
CASSPGVRFTDTQYF
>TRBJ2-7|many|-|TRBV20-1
TGCAGTGCTAGAGATTGGAGGGAATCAACCCTCGGAGAGCAGTACTTC
CSARDWRESTLGEQYF
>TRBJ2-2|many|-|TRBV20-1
TGCAGTGCTCGGTCAGGGGTAGCGCTGAACACCGGGGAGCTGTTTTTT
CSARSGVALNTGELFF
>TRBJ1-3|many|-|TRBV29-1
TGCAGCGTTGAAATCGGAACGGGCGGAAACACCATATATTTT
CSVEIGTGGNTIYF
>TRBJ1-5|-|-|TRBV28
TGTGCCAGCGGAACAGGGACGGCCCAGGGCAATCAGCCCCAGCATTTT
CASGTGTAQGNQPQHF
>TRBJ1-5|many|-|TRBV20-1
TGCAGTGCTAGAGAAGTCCAGGCCGGCGGCAATCAGCCCCAGCATTTT
CSAREVQAGGNQPQHF
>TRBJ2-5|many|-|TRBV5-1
TGCGCCAGCAGCTCCTTGGGGCAAGAGACCCAGTACTTC
CASSSLGQETQYF
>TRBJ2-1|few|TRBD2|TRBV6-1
TGTGCCAGCAGTAGAGGGACTAGCTACAATGAGCAGTTCTTC
CASSRGTSYNEQFF
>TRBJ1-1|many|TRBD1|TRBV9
TGTGCCAGCAGCTTAAGAACAGGGGCCACTGAAGCTTTCTTT
CASSLRTGATEAFF
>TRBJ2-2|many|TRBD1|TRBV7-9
TGTGCCAGCTCTACCGGGACAGGGGTGACCGGGGAGCTGTTTTTT
CASSTGTGVTGELFF
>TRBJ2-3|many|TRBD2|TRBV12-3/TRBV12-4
TGTGCCAGCAGTTTACGACTAGCGGGAGTAGATACGCAGTATTTT
CASSLRLAGVDTQYF
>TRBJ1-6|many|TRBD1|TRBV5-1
TGCGCCAGCAGCCCCGTTCCGACCGGGACAGGGGATTCACCCCTCCACTTT
CASSPVPTGTGDSPLHF
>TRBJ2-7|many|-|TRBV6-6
TGTGCCAGCAGACCCCCGGCGGGGACCTGGGAGCAGTACTTC
CASRPPAGTWEQYF